Following are 11 T cell receptor beta chains from one sample sequenced in a study of CD8+ T cells in alopecia areata. Treatment described: oral pan-JAK inhibitor, 5-10 mg twice daily. The sequencing template was cDNA reverse transcribed from extracted RNA. Sequencing used immunoSEQ multiplex PCR; TCRdb keeps in-frame clones, though not all of them. Among 200,000 to 250,000 clones, under 75% were seen once, and the ten largest hold around 1.6%. Sequenced material: CD4+ T cells sorted from blood, taken at week 4, from a patient treated with tofacitinib. The receptors originated from a human donor with alopecia areata.

V usage is TRBV29-1 and J usage is TRBJ2-1, with D unclear. Trimming shortened V by 4 bases and J by 0 bases, and 7 bases separated the two germline ends. The CDR3 contains 13 residues. Per germline, CDR1 SQVTM and CDR2 ANQGSEA. CDR3 amino acids: CSVVQYSYNEQFF. CDR3 nucleotides: TGCAGCGTTGTACAATACTCCTACAATGAGCAGTTCTTC.

Only a few counts were recorded for this clone. The identical CDR3 is also encoded by other nucleotide sequences in the sample. The chain carries TRBV7-2 and TRBJ2-3; D unresolved. Per the germline V gene, CDR1 is SGHTA and CDR2 is FQGNSA. Trimming pared 5 bases from V and 0 bases from J, leaving 12 bases between. The CDR3 totals 15 residues. CDR3 nucleotides: TGTGCCAGCAGCCCTGGACCGCCTAGCACAGATACGCAGTATTTT. Its protein product is CASSPGPPSTDTQYF. The full variable domain, with the rest looked up from reference TRBV7-2 and TRBJ2-3, is GAGVSQSPSNKVTEKGKDVELRCDPISGHTALYWYRQSLGQGLEFLIYFQGNSAPDKSGLPSDRFSAERTGGSVSTLTIQRTQQEDSAVYLCASSPGPPSTDTQYFGPGTRLTVL.

The chain employs TRBV29-1 and TRBJ2-2; 11 nucleotides align to TRBD1. Unmatched junction bases numbered 2, after V lost 4 bases and J lost 4 bases. This CDR3 has 14 residues. Germline V lookup: CDR1 SQVTM, CDR2 ANQGSEA. The CDR3 DNA sequence: TGCAGCGTTGTTGGGACAGGGGGCACCGGGGAGCTGTTTTTT. Its translation: CSVVGTGGTGELFF.

The chain has TRBV29-1 and TRBJ2-2, with D tentatively TRBD1 or TRBD2 (5 bases each). The CDR3 consists of 16 residues. CDR1 and CDR2 (germline): SQVTM, ANQGSEA. V lost 7 bases and J lost 1, with 19 bases in between. The CDR3 reads CSAGGSGGMNTGELFF. CDR3 nucleotide sequence: TGCAGCGCTGGAGGTAGTGGGGGTATGAACACCGGGGAGCTGTTTTTT.

The J gene is TRBJ1-1, the V gene TRBV29-1; D gene uncertain. CDR3 length: 13 residues. The germline V and J ends were trimmed by 7 bases and 0 bases, with 12 bases remaining between them. Per germline, CDR1 SQVTM and CDR2 ANQGSEA. CDR3 bases: TGCAGCGCGCTGCGCCCTATGAACACTGAAGCTTTCTTT. It is translated as CSALRPMNTEAFF.

This clone came up once. The rearrangement links TRBV29-1 to TRBJ1-1; D is unclear. The CDR3 length is 12 residues. Germline CDR1 is SQVTM and CDR2 is ANQGSEA. V was trimmed by 8 bases and J by 5 bases, leaving 15 bases between them. The CDR3 is CSSPGWGTEAFF. The CDR3 region has the DNA TGCAGCTCACCCGGATGGGGTACTGAAGCTTTCTTT.

J is TRBJ2-1 and V is TRBV2; D is unclear. CDR1 and CDR2 (germline): SNHLY, FYNNEI. The CDR3 contains 15 residues. Between the trimmed V and J ends, which lost 3 bases and 1 base, there was a span of 10 bases. The CDR3 loop reads CASSETTGSYNEQFF. The CDR3 coding sequence is TGTGCCAGCAGTGAGACAACCGGTTCCTACAATGAGCAGTTCTTC.

The V gene is TRBV25-1, the J gene TRBJ2-2; no reliable D call. The CDR3 has 15 residues. Per the germline V gene, CDR1 is MGHDK and CDR2 is SYGVNS. The V end lost 0 bases, the J end lost 3 bases, and 8 bases lay between the germline ends. CDR3 sequence reads: CASSEYPDDTGELFF. The CDR3 nucleotides are TGTGCCAGCAGTGAATACCCCGATGACACCGGGGAGCTGTTTTTT.

This chain uses TRBV5-1 with TRBJ2-6; D not certain. The germline V gene encodes CDR1 SGHRS and CDR2 YFSETQ. This CDR3 has 13 amino acids. V was trimmed by 5 bases and J by 2 bases, leaving 5 bases between them. The CDR3 bases are TGCGCCAGCAGGACCCCTGGGGCCAACGTCCTGACTTTC. It specifies CASRTPGANVLTF.

This chain links TRBV11-2 with TRBJ2-2; possibly TRBD1 for D (5 bases). This CDR3 is 11 amino acids long. The V end was cut by 6 bases, the J end by 6 bases, with 5 bases between. Germline V lookup: CDR1 SGHAT, CDR2 FQNNGV. In DNA form, the CDR3 reads TGTGCCAGCAGACAGGCCGGGGAGCTGTTTTTT. Translating it yields CASRQAGELFF.

The V and J genes are TRBV30 and TRBJ1-2, with 7 bases lining up with TRBD1. The CDR3 is 13 residues long. Germline loops: CDR1 GTSNPN, CDR2 SVGIG (reference sequence). The ends lost 4 bases at V and 4 bases at J; junction bases unmatched: 6. The CDR3 sequence is CAWNRQGGYGYTF. DNA for the CDR3: TGTGCCTGGAACCGACAGGGCGGCTATGGCTACACCTTC.